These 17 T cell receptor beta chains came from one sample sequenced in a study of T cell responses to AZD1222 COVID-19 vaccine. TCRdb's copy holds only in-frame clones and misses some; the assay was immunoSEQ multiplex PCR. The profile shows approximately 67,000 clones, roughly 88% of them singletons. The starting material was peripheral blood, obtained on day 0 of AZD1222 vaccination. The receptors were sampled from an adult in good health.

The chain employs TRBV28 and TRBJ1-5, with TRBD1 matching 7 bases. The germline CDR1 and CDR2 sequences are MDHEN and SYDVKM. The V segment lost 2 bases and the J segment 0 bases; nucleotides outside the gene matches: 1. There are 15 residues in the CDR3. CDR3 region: CASSLEGASNQPQHF. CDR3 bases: TGTGCCAGCAGTTTAGAGGGGGCTAGCAATCAGCCCCAGCATTTT.

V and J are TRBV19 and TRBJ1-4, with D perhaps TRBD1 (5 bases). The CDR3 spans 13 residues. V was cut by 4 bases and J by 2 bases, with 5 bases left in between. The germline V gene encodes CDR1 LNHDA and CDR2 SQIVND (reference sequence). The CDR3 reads CASSRGTNEKLFF. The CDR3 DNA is TGTGCCAGTAGTAGGGGCACTAATGAAAAACTGTTTTTT. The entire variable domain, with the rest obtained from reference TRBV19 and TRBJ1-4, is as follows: DGGITQSPKYLFRKEGQNVTLSCEQNLNHDAMYWYRQDPGQGLRLIYYSQIVNDFQKGDIAEGYSVSREKKESFPLTVTSAQKNPTAFYLCASSRGTNEKLFFGSGTQLSVL.

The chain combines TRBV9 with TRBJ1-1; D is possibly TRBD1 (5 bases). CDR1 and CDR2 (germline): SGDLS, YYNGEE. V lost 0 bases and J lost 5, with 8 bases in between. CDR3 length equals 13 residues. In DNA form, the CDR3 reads TGTGCCAGCAGCGTAGACGAGGGGACTGAAGCTTTCTTT. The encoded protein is CASSVDEGTEAFF.

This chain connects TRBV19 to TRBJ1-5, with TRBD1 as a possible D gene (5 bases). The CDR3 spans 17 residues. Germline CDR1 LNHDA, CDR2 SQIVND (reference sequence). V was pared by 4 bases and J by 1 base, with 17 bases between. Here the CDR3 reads CASSKRGTGESNQPQHF. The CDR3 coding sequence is TGTGCCAGTAGTAAGAGGGGAACAGGAGAAAGCAATCAGCCCCAGCATTTT.

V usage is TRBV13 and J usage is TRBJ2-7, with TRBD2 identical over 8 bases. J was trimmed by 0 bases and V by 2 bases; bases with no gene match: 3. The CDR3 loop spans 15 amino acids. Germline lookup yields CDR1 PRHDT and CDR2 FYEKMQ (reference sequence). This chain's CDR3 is CASSLQLADSYEQYF. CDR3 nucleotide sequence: TGTGCCAGCAGCTTACAACTAGCGGACTCCTACGAGCAGTACTTC.

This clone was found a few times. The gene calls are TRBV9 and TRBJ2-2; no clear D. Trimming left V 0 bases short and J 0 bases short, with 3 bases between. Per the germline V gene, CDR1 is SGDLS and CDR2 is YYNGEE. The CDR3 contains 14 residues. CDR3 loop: CASSVDPNTGELFF. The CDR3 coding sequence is TGTGCCAGCAGCGTAGACCCGAACACCGGGGAGCTGTTTTTT.

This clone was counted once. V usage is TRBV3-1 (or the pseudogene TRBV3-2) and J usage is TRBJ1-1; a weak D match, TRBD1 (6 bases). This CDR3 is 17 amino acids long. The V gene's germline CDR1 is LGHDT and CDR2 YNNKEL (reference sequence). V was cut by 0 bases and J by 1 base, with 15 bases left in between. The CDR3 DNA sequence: TGTGCCAGCAGCCAAGACCTAGGTGGGACACCGAACACTGAAGCTTTCTTT. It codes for CASSQDLGGTPNTEAFF.

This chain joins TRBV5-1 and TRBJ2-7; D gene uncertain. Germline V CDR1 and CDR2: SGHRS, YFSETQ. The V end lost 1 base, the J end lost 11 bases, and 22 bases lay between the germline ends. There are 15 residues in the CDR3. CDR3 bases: TGCGCCAGCAGCTTGAAAGAAGGGCTCCTCTCGGAAGAGTACTTC. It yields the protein CASSLKEGLLSEEYF.

The CDR3 sequence: CASRPGTSGIYNEQFF. The CDR3 DNA reads as TGTGCCAGCAGACCCGGGACTAGCGGGATTTACAATGAGCAGTTCTTC. The genes are TRBV7-2 and TRBJ2-1; 13 bases agree with TRBD2. CDR1 SGHTA and CDR2 FQGNSA come from the germline V gene. The J segment lost 4 bases and the V segment lost 6 bases, leaving 6 bases of the junction unmatched. This CDR3 spans 16 amino acids.

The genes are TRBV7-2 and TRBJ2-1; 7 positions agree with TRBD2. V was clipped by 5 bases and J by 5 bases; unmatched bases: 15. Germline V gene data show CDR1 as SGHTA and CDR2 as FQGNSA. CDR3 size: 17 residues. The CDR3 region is CASSPDGAGVRHNEQFF. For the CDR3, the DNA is TGTGCCAGCAGCCCAGATGGTGCGGGAGTTCGGCACAATGAGCAGTTCTTC.

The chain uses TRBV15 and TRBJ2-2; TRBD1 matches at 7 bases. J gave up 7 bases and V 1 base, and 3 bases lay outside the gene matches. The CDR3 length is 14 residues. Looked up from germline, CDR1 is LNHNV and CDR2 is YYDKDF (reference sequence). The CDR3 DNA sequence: TGTGCCACCAGCAGAGGACAGGGCGGCGGGGAGCTGTTTTTT. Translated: CATSRGQGGGELFF.

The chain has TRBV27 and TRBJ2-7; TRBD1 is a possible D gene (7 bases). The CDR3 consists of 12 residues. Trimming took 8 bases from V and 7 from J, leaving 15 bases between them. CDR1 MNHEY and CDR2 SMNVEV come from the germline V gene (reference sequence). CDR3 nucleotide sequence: TGTGCCAGCGGGAGGACAGGAGGTGAGCAGTACTTC. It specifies CASGRTGGEQYF.

The CDR3: CASSQDGDRGGSPLHF. The CDR3 bases are TGTGCCAGCAGCCAAGATGGGGACAGGGGTGGTTCACCCCTCCACTTT. This sequence joins TRBV4-2 and TRBJ1-6, with 10 positions matching TRBD1. The trim removed 0 bases at V and 9 bases at J, leaving 5 bases unmatched. The CDR3 runs to 16 residues. Germline loops: CDR1 LGHNA, CDR2 YNFKEQ.

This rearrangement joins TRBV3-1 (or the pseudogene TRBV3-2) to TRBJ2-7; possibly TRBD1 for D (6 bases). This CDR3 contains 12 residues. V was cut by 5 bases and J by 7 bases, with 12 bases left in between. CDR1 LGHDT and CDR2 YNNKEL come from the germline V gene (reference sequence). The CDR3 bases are TGTGCCAGCAGCAAACAGGGAAGGGAGCAGTACTTC. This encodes CASSKQGREQYF.

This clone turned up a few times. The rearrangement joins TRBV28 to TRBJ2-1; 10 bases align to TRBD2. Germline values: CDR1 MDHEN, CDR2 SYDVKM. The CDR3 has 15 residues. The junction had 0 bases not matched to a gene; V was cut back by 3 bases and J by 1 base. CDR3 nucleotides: TGTGCCAGCAGTTTTAGCGGGGGGTCCTACAATGAGCAGTTCTTC. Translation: CASSFSGGSYNEQFF.

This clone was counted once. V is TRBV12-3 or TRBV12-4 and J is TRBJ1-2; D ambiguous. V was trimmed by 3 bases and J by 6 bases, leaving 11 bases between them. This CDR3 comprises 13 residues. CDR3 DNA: TGTGCCAGCAGTTTGAGTAATAGAGATGGCTACACCTTC. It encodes CASSLSNRDGYTF.

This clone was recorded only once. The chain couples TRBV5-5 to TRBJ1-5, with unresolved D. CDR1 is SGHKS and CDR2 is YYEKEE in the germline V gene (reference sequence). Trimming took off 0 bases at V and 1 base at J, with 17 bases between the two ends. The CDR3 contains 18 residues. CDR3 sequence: CASSLVGVGRDSNQPQHF. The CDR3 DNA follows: TGTGCCAGCAGCTTGGTTGGTGTTGGCAGAGACAGCAATCAGCCCCAGCATTTT.